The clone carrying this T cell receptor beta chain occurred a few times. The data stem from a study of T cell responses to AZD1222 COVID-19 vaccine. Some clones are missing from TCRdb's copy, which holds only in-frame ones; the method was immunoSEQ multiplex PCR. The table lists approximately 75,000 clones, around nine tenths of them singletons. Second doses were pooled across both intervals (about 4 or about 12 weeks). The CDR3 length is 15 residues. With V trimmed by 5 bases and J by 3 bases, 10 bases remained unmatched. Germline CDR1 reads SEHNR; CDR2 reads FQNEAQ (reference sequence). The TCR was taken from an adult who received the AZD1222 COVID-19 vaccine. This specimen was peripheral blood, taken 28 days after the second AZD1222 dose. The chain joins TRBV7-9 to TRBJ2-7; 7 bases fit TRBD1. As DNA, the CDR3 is TGTGCCAGCAGCGCACCGTCGCAGGGGGTCTACGAGCAGTACTTC. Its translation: CASSAPSQGVYEQYF.